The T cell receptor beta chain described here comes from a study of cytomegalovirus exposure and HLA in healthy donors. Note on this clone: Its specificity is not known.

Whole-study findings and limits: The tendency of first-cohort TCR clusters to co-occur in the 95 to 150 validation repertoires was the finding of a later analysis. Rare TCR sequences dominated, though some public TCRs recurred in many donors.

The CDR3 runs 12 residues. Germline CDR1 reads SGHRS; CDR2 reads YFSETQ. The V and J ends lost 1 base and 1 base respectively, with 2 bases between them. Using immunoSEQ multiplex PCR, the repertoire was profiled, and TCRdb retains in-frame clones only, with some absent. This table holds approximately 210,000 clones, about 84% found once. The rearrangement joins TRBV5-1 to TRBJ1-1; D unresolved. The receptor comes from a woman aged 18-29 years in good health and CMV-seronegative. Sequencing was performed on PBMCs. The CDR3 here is CASSLQNTEAFF. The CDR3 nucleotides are TGCGCCAGCAGCTTGCAGAACACTGAAGCTTTCTTT.